The sequence of this T cell receptor (beta chain) was determined in a study of early T cells in non-severe SARS-CoV-2 infection. V lost 6 bases to trimming and J lost 2 bases, with 10 bases between them. The CDR3 is made up of 12 amino acids. Germline CDR1 is SQVTM and CDR2 is ANQGSEA. cDNA molecules, individually, were tagged with unique molecular identifiers. Using its own MiXCR run on the 5' RACE reads, TCRdb lists one record per CDR3 protein. Here the sample spans some 46,000 distinct CDR3 sequences, around 6% being singletons. Study observations and caveats: Matches to VDJdb favored anti-spike CD8 responses and missed private and CD4 specificities.

This clonotype was found many times. As yet, its antigen is unknown. This chain connects TRBV29-1 to TRBJ1-2, with D possibly being TRBD1 (5 bases). The source material was whole blood. This clonotype was obtained from an adult who was a healthcare worker with PCR-confirmed SARS-CoV-2 infection or an uninfected control (not recorded which). CDR3 amino acids: CSVTGANYGYTF. CDR3 nucleotide sequence: TGCAGCGTAACAGGCGCGAACTATGGCTACACCTTC.